This T cell receptor (beta chain) derives from a study of a mutant IDH1 vaccine in newly diagnosed glioma. Study information: Patients began vaccination 4-6 weeks after radiotherapy alone, or with temozolomide cycles. The treated population exhibited a male proportion of about 60%, a female proportion of 37.5%, and a mean age of about 40 years.

A note on this clone: Its antigen is undetermined.

Germline V gene lookup returns CDR1 ENHRY and CDR2 SYGVKD. The CDR3 is made up of 16 amino acids. Losses at the gene ends were 4 bases for V and 3 bases for J; bases not matched to a gene: 9. Specified time point: week 47, end of study. With topical imiquimod, each dose of the vaccine consisted of 300 ug of mutant IDH1 20-mer peptide. Donors' newly diagnosed IDH1-mutant WHO grade 3 or 4 astrocytomas lacked nuclear ATRX. Measured with immunoSEQ multiplex PCR; TCRdb has only the in-frame clones, and not every one. The sample has about 40,000 clones; less than 85% are singletons. The TCR was taken from a young man with glioma. Some clones in this sample may be carry-over from other donors' samples. The J gene is TRBJ2-3, the V gene TRBV10-3, with 8 bases lining up with TRBD1. Sequencing used PBMCs, obtained from a glioma patient whose treatment included an IDH1 peptide vaccine. CDR3 sequence reads: CAISARTGRGTDTQYF. DNA of the CDR3: TGTGCCATCAGTGCCCGGACAGGGAGAGGTACAGATACGCAGTATTTT.